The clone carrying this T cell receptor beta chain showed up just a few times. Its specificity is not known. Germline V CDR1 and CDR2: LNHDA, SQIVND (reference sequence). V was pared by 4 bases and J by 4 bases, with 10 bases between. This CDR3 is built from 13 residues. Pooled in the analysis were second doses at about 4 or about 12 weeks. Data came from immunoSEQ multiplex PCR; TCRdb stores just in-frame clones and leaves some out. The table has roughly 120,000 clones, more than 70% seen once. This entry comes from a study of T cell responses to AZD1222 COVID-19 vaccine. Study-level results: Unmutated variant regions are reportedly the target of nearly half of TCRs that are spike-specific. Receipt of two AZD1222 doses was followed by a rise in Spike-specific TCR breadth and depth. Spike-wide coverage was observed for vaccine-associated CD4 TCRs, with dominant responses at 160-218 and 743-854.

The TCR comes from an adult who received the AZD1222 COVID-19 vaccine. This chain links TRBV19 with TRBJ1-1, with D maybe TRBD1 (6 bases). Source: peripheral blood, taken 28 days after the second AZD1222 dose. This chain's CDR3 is CASSTARGTEAFF. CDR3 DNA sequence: TGTGCCAGTAGTACCGCCAGGGGCACTGAAGCTTTCTTT.